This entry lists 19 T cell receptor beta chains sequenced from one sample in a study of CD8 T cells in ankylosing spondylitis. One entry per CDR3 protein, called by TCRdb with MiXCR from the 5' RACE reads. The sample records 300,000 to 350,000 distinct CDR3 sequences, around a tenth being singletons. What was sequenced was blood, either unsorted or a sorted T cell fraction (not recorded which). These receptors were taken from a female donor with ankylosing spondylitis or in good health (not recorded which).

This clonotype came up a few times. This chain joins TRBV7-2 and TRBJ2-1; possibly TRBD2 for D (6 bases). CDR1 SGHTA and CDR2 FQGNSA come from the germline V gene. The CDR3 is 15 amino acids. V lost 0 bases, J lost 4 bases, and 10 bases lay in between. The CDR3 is CASSLALAQYNEQFF. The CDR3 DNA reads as TGTGCCAGCAGCTTAGCCCTAGCGCAGTACAATGAGCAGTTCTTC. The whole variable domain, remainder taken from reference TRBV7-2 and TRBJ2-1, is GAGVSQSPSNKVTEKGKDVELRCDPISGHTALYWYRQSLGQGLEFLIYFQGNSAPDKSGLPSDRFSAERTGGSVSTLTIQRTQQEDSAVYLCASSLALAQYNEQFFGPGTRLTVL.

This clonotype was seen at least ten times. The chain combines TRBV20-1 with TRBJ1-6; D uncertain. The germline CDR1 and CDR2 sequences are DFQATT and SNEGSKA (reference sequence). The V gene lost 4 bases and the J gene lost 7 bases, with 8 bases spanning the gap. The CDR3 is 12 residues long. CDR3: CSANGPNSPLHF. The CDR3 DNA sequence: TGCAGTGCTAATGGGCCGAATTCACCCCTCCACTTT.

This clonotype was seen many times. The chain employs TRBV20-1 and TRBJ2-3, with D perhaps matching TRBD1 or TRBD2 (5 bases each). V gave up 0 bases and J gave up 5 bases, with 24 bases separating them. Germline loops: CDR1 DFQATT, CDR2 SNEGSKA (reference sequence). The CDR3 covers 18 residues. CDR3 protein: CSARDPLTGTVQGDTQYF. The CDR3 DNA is TGCAGTGCTAGAGATCCATTAACCGGGACGGTCCAGGGAGATACGCAGTATTTT.

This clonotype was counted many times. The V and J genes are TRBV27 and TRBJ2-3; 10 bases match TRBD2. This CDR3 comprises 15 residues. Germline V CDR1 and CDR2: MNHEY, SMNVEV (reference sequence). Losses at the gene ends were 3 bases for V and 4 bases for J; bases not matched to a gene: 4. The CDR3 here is CASSLLSGGSDTQYF. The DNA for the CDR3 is TGTGCCAGCAGTTTGCTTAGCGGGGGGTCAGATACGCAGTATTTT.

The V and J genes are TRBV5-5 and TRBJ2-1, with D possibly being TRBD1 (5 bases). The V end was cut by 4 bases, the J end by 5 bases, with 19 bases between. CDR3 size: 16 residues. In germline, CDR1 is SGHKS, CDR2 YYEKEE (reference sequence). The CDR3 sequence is CASSPPERQQNNEQFF. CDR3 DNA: TGTGCCAGCAGCCCGCCCGAAAGACAGCAGAACAATGAGCAGTTCTTC.

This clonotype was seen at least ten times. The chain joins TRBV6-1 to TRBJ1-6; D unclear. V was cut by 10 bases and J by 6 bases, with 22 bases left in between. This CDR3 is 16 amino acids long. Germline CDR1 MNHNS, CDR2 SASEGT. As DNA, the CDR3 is TGTGCCACCACCTTGTTAGAGCTCAACATTAATTCACCCCTCCACTTT. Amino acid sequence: CATTLLELNINSPLHF.

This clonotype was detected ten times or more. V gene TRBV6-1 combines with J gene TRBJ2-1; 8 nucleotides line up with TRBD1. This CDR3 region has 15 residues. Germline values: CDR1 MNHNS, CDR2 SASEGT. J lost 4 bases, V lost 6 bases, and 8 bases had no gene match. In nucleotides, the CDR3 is TGTGCCAGCAGATTCCCAGGGGGCAAGTACAATGAGCAGTTCTTC. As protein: CASRFPGGKYNEQFF.

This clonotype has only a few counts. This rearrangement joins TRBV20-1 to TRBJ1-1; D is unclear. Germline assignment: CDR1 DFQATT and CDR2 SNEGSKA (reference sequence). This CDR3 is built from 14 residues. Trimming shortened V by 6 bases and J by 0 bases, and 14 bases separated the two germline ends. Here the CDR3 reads CSASVRGLNTEAFF. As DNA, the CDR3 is TGCAGTGCGTCTGTCCGTGGGTTGAACACTGAAGCTTTCTTT.

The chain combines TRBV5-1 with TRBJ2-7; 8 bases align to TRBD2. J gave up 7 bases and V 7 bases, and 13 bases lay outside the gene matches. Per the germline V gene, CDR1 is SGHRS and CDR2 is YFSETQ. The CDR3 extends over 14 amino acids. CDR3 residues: CASHGAGGLGEQYF. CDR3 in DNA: TGCGCCAGCCACGGGGCGGGAGGACTCGGAGAGCAGTACTTC.

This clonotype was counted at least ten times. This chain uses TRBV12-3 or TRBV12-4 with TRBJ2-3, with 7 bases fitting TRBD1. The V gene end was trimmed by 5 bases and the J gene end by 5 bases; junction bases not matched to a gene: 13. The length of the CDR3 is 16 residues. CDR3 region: CASSPDRAVRGDTQYF. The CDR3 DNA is TGTGCCAGCAGTCCCGACAGGGCGGTACGAGGAGATACGCAGTATTTT.

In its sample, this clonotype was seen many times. The CDR3 coding sequence is TGCAGTGCTAACCAATTCTGGGGCCTGGGGGAGCAGTTCTTC. This codes for CSANQFWGLGEQFF. J is TRBJ2-1 and V is TRBV20-1; tentatively, D is TRBD1 (5 bases). Per the germline V gene, CDR1 is DFQATT and CDR2 is SNEGSKA (reference sequence). CDR3 length: 14 amino acids. V shed 4 bases and J shed 10 bases, with 20 bases lying between them.

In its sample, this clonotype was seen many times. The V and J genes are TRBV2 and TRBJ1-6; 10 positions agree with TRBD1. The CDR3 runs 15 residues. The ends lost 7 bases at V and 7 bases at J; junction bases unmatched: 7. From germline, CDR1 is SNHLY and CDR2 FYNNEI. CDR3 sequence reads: CASKPDRGTNSPLHF. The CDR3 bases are TGTGCCAGCAAGCCGGACAGGGGGACGAATTCACCCCTCCACTTT.

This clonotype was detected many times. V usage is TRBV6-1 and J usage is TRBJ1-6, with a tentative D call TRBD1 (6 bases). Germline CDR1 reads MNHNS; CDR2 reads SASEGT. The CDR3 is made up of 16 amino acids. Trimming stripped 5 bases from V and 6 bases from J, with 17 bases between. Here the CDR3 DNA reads TGTGCCAGCAGTCGGGGGGCAGGGGAGATTAATTCACCCCTCCACTTT. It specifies CASSRGAGEINSPLHF.

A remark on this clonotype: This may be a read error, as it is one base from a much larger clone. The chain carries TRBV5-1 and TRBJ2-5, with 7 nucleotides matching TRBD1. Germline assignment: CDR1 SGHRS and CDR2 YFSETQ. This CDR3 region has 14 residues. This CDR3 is CAGSSGQRDETQYF. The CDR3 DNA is TGCGCCGGCAGCTCGGGACAGAGGGACGAGACCCAGTACTTC.

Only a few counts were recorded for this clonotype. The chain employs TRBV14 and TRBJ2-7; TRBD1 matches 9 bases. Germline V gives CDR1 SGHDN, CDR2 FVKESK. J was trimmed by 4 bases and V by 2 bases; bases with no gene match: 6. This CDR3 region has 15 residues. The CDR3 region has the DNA TGTGCCAGCAGCCAAACCGGGACAGGGTTTTACGAGCAGTACTTC. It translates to CASSQTGTGFYEQYF.

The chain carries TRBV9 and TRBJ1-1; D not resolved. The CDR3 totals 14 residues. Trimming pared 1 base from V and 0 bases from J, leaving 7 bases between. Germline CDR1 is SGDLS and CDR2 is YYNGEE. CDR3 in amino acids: CASSVSHMNTEAFF. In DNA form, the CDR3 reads TGTGCCAGCAGCGTATCGCATATGAACACTGAAGCTTTCTTT.

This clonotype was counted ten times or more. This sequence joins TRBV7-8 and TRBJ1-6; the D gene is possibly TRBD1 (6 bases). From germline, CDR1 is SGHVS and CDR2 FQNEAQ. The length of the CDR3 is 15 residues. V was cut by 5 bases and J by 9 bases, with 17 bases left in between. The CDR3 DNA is TGTGCCAGCAGCGTGACAGGTTCCGGGAGTTCACCCCTCCACTTT. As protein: CASSVTGSGSSPLHF.

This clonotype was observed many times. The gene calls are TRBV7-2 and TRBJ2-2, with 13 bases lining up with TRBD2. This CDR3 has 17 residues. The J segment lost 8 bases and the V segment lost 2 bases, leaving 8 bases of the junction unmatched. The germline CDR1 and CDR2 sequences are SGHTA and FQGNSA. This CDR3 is CASSLSTGLAGSGELFF. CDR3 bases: TGTGCCAGCAGCTTATCTACGGGACTAGCGGGGTCTGGGGAGCTGTTTTTT.

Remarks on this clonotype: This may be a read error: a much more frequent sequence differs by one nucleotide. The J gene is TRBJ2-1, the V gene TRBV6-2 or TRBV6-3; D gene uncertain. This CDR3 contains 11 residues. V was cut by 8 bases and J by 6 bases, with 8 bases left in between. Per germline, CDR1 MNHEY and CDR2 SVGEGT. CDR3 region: CASANANEQFF. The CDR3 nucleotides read TGTGCCAGCGCCAACGCCAATGAGCAGTTCTTC.